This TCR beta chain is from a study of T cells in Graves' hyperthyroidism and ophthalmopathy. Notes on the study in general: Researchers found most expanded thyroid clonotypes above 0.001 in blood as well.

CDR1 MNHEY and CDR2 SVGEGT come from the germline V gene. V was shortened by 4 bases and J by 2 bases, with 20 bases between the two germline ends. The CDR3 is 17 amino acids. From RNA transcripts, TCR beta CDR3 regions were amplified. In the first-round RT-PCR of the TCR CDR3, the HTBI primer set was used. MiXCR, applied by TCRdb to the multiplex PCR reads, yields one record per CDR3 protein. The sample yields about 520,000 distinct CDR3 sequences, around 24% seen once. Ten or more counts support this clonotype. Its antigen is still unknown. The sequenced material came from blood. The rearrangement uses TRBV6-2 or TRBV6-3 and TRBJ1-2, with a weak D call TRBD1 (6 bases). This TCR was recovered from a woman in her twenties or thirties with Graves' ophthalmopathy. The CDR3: CASSSTPWRGANYGYTF. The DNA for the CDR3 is TGTGCCAGCAGTTCTACCCCATGGCGGGGGGCCAACTATGGCTACACCTTC.